The rows below give T cell receptor beta chains drawn from one sample of a study of response to subunit inactivated influenza vaccine. TCRdb reprocessed the RT-PCR reads via MiXCR and lists one record per CDR3 protein. This table holds 860,000 or so distinct CDR3 sequences, 21% found once. The sample here was PBMCs from blood, taken approximately 5 days after vaccination. These receptors all come from a man aged 50-60 years who received an inactivated influenza vaccine. Each CDR3 is given with its conserved first and last residue. Fields, in order: V gene, J gene, D gene, clone size, CDR3 protein, CDR3 DNA. D genes are given only for firm matches. Only part of the rows carry a size: once, few, many, or a class if the clone is expanded.

v_call: TRBV9
j_call: TRBJ2-2
d_call: .
clone_size: few
cdr3_aa: CASSTRAGRELFF
cdr3_nt: TGTGCCAGCAGCACCCGAGCGGGCCGGGAGCTGTTTTTT

v_call: TRBV29-1
j_call: TRBJ2-1
d_call: .
clone_size: few
cdr3_aa: CSVEFVMVGNEQFF
cdr3_nt: TGCAGCGTTGAATTCGTCATGGTGGGGAATGAGCAGTTCTTC

v_call: TRBV5-1
j_call: TRBJ2-7
d_call: .
clone_size: few
cdr3_aa: CASRPGTYSYEQYF
cdr3_nt: TGCGCCAGCAGGCCCGGGACATATTCCTACGAGCAGTACTTC

v_call: TRBV4-2
j_call: TRBJ2-1
d_call: .
clone_size: .
cdr3_aa: CASSQDSLISYNEQFF
cdr3_nt: TGTGCCAGCAGCCAAGATAGCCTAATCTCCTACAATGAGCAGTTCTTC

v_call: TRBV7-2
j_call: TRBJ1-5
d_call: TRBD1
clone_size: few
cdr3_aa: CASSPQGGDFQPQHF
cdr3_nt: TGTGCCAGCAGCCCTCAAGGGGGCGATTTTCAGCCCCAGCATTTT

v_call: TRBV20-1
j_call: TRBJ1-6
d_call: TRBD1
clone_size: .
cdr3_aa: CSAISGQGNNSPLHF
cdr3_nt: TGCAGTGCTATATCGGGACAGGGTAATAATTCACCCCTCCACTTT

v_call: TRBV6-2/TRBV6-3
j_call: TRBJ1-5
d_call: TRBD1
clone_size: few
cdr3_aa: CASSYGDSTDRRLSQPQHF
cdr3_nt: TGTGCCAGCAGTTACGGGGACAGTACTGACCGGCGCCTCTCTCAGCCCCAGCATTTT

v_call: TRBV11-2
j_call: TRBJ2-3
d_call: .
clone_size: .
cdr3_aa: CASSQQTADTQYF
cdr3_nt: TGTGCCAGCAGCCAACAAACTGCAGATACGCAGTATTTT

v_call: TRBV7-6
j_call: TRBJ2-2
d_call: .
clone_size: few
cdr3_aa: CASSSDWNTGELFF
cdr3_nt: TGTGCCAGCAGCTCGGACTGGAACACCGGGGAGCTGTTTTTT

v_call: TRBV20-1
j_call: TRBJ2-5
d_call: TRBD1
clone_size: few
cdr3_aa: CSARGTGQLRETQYF
cdr3_nt: TGCAGTGCTAGAGGGACGGGACAGCTAAGAGAGACCCAGTACTTC

v_call: TRBV7-2
j_call: TRBJ1-6
d_call: .
clone_size: .
cdr3_aa: CASSLMNSPLHF
cdr3_nt: TGTGCCAGCAGCTTAATGAATTCACCCCTCCACTTT

v_call: TRBV20-1
j_call: TRBJ2-7
d_call: .
clone_size: few
cdr3_aa: CSARDPRVYHEQYF
cdr3_nt: TGCAGTGCTAGAGATCCCAGGGTGTACCACGAGCAGTACTTC

v_call: TRBV20-1
j_call: TRBJ2-7
d_call: .
clone_size: once
cdr3_aa: CSARVGAPTYEQYF
cdr3_nt: TGCAGTGCTAGAGTAGGAGCGCCCACCTACGAGCAGTACTTC

v_call: TRBV29-1
j_call: TRBJ2-5
d_call: .
clone_size: many
cdr3_aa: CSVEIARRGETQYF
cdr3_nt: TGCAGCGTTGAAATCGCGAGGCGTGGCGAGACCCAGTACTTC

v_call: TRBV4-2
j_call: TRBJ2-3
d_call: TRBD1
clone_size: .
cdr3_aa: CASSQDFLQGASTDTQYF
cdr3_nt: TGTGCCAGCAGCCAAGATTTTTTACAGGGGGCAAGCACAGATACGCAGTATTTT

v_call: TRBV5-1
j_call: TRBJ2-1
d_call: TRBD2
clone_size: few
cdr3_aa: CASRPLLAGGKGEQFF
cdr3_nt: TGCGCCAGCAGGCCCCTCCTAGCGGGAGGTAAGGGTGAGCAGTTCTTC

v_call: TRBV5-1
j_call: TRBJ1-4
d_call: TRBD1
clone_size: .
cdr3_aa: CASSSETGATNEKLFF
cdr3_nt: TGCGCCAGCAGCTCCGAAACAGGGGCAACTAATGAAAAACTGTTTTTT